One sample yielded the 10 T cell receptor beta chains listed below, sequenced in a study of graft-versus-host responses after intestinal transplantation. Clones were sequenced by immunoSEQ multiplex PCR, and TCRdb holds only the in-frame ones, with some missing. This table has roughly 120,000 clones, 85% to 95% appearing once. These TCRs' antigens remain unknown. Sequencing used unstimulated CD8+ T cells sorted from spleen or lymph node cells, obtained before transplant. The receptors shown here come from a human donor who was the organ donor for an intestinal transplant.

As concerns this clone: Other DNA sequences in the same sample also yield this CDR3. This rearrangement joins TRBV27 to TRBJ2-7, with 9 bases lining up with TRBD1. Germline CDR1 reads MNHEY; CDR2 reads SMNVEV (reference sequence). CDR3 length: 14 amino acids. Trimming at V came to 6 bases and at J to 2 bases, leaving 5 bases not matched to a gene. The chain's CDR3 is CASSPRTGAYEQYF. The CDR3 region has the DNA TGTGCCAGCAGCCCAAGGACAGGGGCCTACGAGCAGTACTTC.

The V call is TRBV7-9, the J call TRBJ2-1, with 15 bases fitting TRBD2. Germline V gene sequence: CDR1 SEHNR, CDR2 FQNEAQ (reference sequence). The CDR3 covers 15 residues. With 5 bases clipped from V and 6 bases from J, the junction kept 2 bases outside the gene matches. The CDR3 DNA follows: TGTGCCAGCAGCCCGGGACTAGCGGGGGGCAATGAGCAGTTCTTC. This gives the protein CASSPGLAGGNEQFF. Complete variable domain (other parts from reference TRBV7-9 and TRBJ2-1): DTGVSQNPRHKITKRGQNVTFRCDPISEHNRLYWYRQTLGQGPEFLTYFQNEAQLEKSRLLSDRFSAERPKGSFSTLEIQRTEQGDSAMYLCASSPGLAGGNEQFFGPGTRLTVL.

The V call is TRBV7-9, the J call TRBJ2-3, with no clear D. Trimming took off 3 bases at V and 4 bases at J, with 5 bases between the two ends. Germline CDR1 is SEHNR and CDR2 is FQNEAQ (reference sequence). The CDR3 covers 12 residues. The CDR3 DNA reads TGTGCCAGCAGCTTTGCGCCAGATACGCAGTATTTT. Translated: CASSFAPDTQYF.

The J gene is TRBJ1-6, the V gene TRBV15; no clear D gene. In germline, CDR1 is LNHNV, CDR2 YYDKDF (reference sequence). V lost 0 bases and J lost 4, with 10 bases in between. The CDR3 is 16 residues long. CDR3 region: CATSRDPTDYNSPLHF. The CDR3 DNA is TGTGCCACCAGCAGAGACCCGACGGATTATAATTCACCCCTCCACTTT.

The chain carries TRBV29-1 and TRBJ2-3; 12 bases align to TRBD2. The CDR3 runs to 15 residues. Germline CDR1 is SQVTM and CDR2 is ANQGSEA. Unmatched junction bases numbered 2, after V lost 0 bases and J lost 4 bases. The CDR3 loop reads CSVEEGLAGSDTQYF. The CDR3 bases are TGCAGCGTTGAAGAGGGACTAGCGGGTTCAGATACGCAGTATTTT.

CDR3 protein: CASSSGQGAYEQYF. The DNA for the CDR3 is TGTGCCAGCAGCTCGGGACAGGGGGCCTACGAGCAGTACTTC. J is TRBJ2-7 and V is TRBV5-4; 11 bases agree with TRBD1. CDR1 SGHNT and CDR2 YYREEE come from the germline V gene (reference sequence). V was clipped by 3 bases and J by 2 bases; unmatched bases: 1. This CDR3 is built from 14 residues.

This clone was seen once. The rearrangement uses TRBV2 and TRBJ1-4, with 8 bases identical to TRBD1. Germline-derived CDR1 and CDR2 are SNHLY and FYNNEI. Trimming cost V 2 bases and J 8 bases; bases outside gene matches: 7. The CDR3 covers 15 residues. The chain's CDR3 is CASSEYVTGDEKLFF. In DNA form, the CDR3 reads TGTGCCAGCAGTGAATACGTGACAGGGGACGAAAAACTGTTTTTT.

The chain employs TRBV2 and TRBJ1-1; D is perhaps TRBD1 (5 bases). V gave up 6 bases and J gave up 0 bases, with 11 bases separating them. This CDR3 comprises 14 residues. CDR1 is SNHLY and CDR2 is FYNNEI in the germline V gene. CDR3 DNA sequence: TGTGCCAGCAGAGGGGTCTTAATGAACACTGAAGCTTTCTTT. Translation: CASRGVLMNTEAFF. Drawing the rest from reference TRBV2 and TRBJ1-1, the complete variable domain is EPEVTQTPSHQVTQMGQEVILRCVPISNHLYFYWYRQILGQKVEFLVSFYNNEISEKSEIFDDQFSVERPDGSNFTLKIRSTKLEDSAMYFCASRGVLMNTEAFFGQGTRLTVV.

In nucleotides, the CDR3 is TGTGCCAGTTTTACCCCCGGAGGCCCCTATGGCTACACCTTC. Protein product: CASFTPGGPYGYTF. The rearrangement uses TRBV6-5 and TRBJ1-2; D call uncertain. Germline CDR1 and CDR2: MNHEY and SVGAGI. The CDR3 is 14 residues long. Trimming cost V 9 bases and J 4 bases, with 18 bases left between them.

The V and J genes are TRBV6-1 and TRBJ1-2; weak D call: TRBD1 (6 bases). The CDR3 extends over 13 amino acids. Germline CDR1 MNHNS, CDR2 SASEGT. Trimming took off 5 bases at V and 8 bases at J, with 15 bases between the two ends. Here the CDR3 reads CASSSTGRYGYTF. The CDR3 DNA reads TGTGCCAGCAGTTCCACAGGGCGATACGGCTACACCTTC.